These 18 T cell receptor beta chains came from one sample sequenced in a study of cytomegalovirus exposure and HLA in healthy donors. The study ran its PCR with 60 Vbeta and 13 Jbeta primers. The data were produced by immunoSEQ multiplex PCR, yet TCRdb's version contains in-frame clones alone and is incomplete. The sample records roughly 84,000 clones, around 73% being singletons. The material sequenced was PBMCs. These receptors all stem from a man aged 50-59 years in good health and CMV-seronegative.

The V gene is TRBV6-1, the J gene TRBJ1-1; D gene ambiguous. The CDR3 runs to 11 residues. Germline CDR1 MNHNS, CDR2 SASEGT. Between the trimmed V and J ends, which lost 5 bases and 6 bases, there was a span of 7 bases. CDR3 coding DNA: TGTGCCAGCAGTTACAGCTCTGAAGCTTTCTTT. It codes for CASSYSSEAFF.

This clone was seen only once. The rearrangement uses TRBV18 and TRBJ2-3, with 9 bases that match TRBD1. The CDR3 has 14 amino acids. Germline trimming cut 3 bases from V and 4 bases from J; bases unmatched to any gene: 2. CDR1 and CDR2 (germline): KGHSH, LQKENI. CDR3 bases: TGTGCCAGCTCACCGGACAGGGGCCCAGATACGCAGTATTTT. This translates into CASSPDRGPDTQYF.

The chain links TRBV5-1 to TRBJ2-1, with TRBD2 matching over 7 bases. Germline CDR1 and CDR2: SGHRS and YFSETQ. This CDR3 contains 16 residues. Trimming at V came to 0 bases and at J to 1 base, leaving 4 bases not matched to a gene. CDR3 loop: CASSLGAGMSYNEQFF. In DNA form, the CDR3 reads TGCGCCAGCAGCTTGGGAGCGGGGATGTCCTACAATGAGCAGTTCTTC.

The chain couples TRBV7-9 to TRBJ1-1, with D unclear. This CDR3 is built from 13 residues. Between the trimmed V and J ends, which lost 6 bases and 5 bases, there was a span of 13 bases. The germline V gene encodes CDR1 SEHNR and CDR2 FQNEAQ (reference sequence). CDR3 residues: CASSPHSVTEAFF. The CDR3 DNA follows: TGTGCCAGCAGTCCCCATTCGGTGACTGAAGCTTTCTTT.

The J gene is TRBJ1-2, the V gene TRBV30; a possible D gene is TRBD1 (5 bases). CDR1 is GTSNPN, CDR2 SVGIG, per germline (reference sequence). Trimming cost V 2 bases and J 4 bases, with 14 bases left between them. The CDR3 loop spans 14 amino acids. CDR3 residues: CAWSTGSTGYGYTF. CDR3 DNA sequence: TGTGCCTGGAGTACAGGCTCAACGGGCTATGGCTACACCTTC. Combining the CDR3 with reference TRBV30 and TRBJ1-2 gives the whole variable domain SQTIHQWPATLVQPVGSPLSLECTVEGTSNPNLYWYRQAAGRGLQLLFYSVGIGQISSEVPQNLSASRPQDRQFILSSKKLLLSDSGFYLCAWSTGSTGYGYTFGSGTRLTVV.

This chain joins TRBV6-5 and TRBJ2-2, with D possibly TRBD2 on 5 matching bases. V was clipped by 0 bases and J by 1 base, with 9 bases between them. CDR3 length: 16 amino acids. In germline, CDR1 is MNHEY, CDR2 SVGAGI. The DNA of the CDR3 is TGTGCCAGCAGTTACTCATATGAGGGGAACACCGGGGAGCTGTTTTTT. This sequence encodes CASSYSYEGNTGELFF.

This clone came up once. CDR3 sequence reads: CASSVQGPYGYTF. In DNA, the CDR3 is TGTGCCAGCAGCGTACAGGGTCCCTATGGCTACACCTTC. V gene TRBV2 combines with J gene TRBJ1-2; D might be TRBD1 (6 bases). V was pared by 6 bases and J by 4 bases, with 12 bases between. CDR3 length: 13 amino acids. Looked up from germline, CDR1 is SNHLY and CDR2 is FYNNEI.

This chain links TRBV5-1 with TRBJ1-2; D may be TRBD1 (5 bases). The V gene's germline CDR1 is SGHRS and CDR2 YFSETQ. Trimming took 1 base from V and 4 from J, leaving 14 bases between them. This CDR3 is built from 15 residues. CDR3 region: CASSLMVGQSYGYTF. Written as DNA, the CDR3 is TGCGCCAGCAGCTTGATGGTGGGGCAGAGCTATGGCTACACCTTC.

This clone was recorded a few times. For the CDR3, the DNA is TGCGCCAGCAGTGCAGGGACAGGTGAAAAACTGTTTTTT. Translated: CASSAGTGEKLFF. This chain links TRBV10-2 with TRBJ1-4, with TRBD1 identical over 8 bases. CDR1 is WSHSY and CDR2 is SAAADI in the germline V gene. The CDR3 sequence is 13 residues long. The trim removed 4 bases at V and 7 bases at J, leaving 2 bases unmatched.

The chain joins TRBV6-5 to TRBJ1-5, with 8 bases lining up with TRBD1. J gave up 5 bases and V 10 bases, and 13 bases lay outside the gene matches. This CDR3 has 15 residues. Germline values: CDR1 MNHEY, CDR2 SVGAGI. The CDR3 sequence: CAIRDGTGSHQPQHF. The CDR3 region has the DNA TGTGCCATCAGAGATGGGACAGGTTCGCATCAGCCCCAGCATTTT.

The chain is built from TRBV28 and TRBJ1-5; D is possibly TRBD1 (5 bases). This CDR3 has 15 amino acids. V lost 6 bases, J lost 0 bases, and 12 bases lay in between. Germline CDR1 reads MDHEN; CDR2 reads SYDVKM. The CDR3 loop is CASRVGGNSNQPQHF. The CDR3 bases are TGTGCCAGCAGGGTGGGGGGGAATAGCAATCAGCCCCAGCATTTT.

This chain uses TRBV5-4 with TRBJ2-3; unclear D gene. This CDR3 contains 13 residues. Germline V gene data show CDR1 as SGHNT and CDR2 as YYREEE (reference sequence). Trimming stripped 0 bases from V and 2 bases from J, with 4 bases between. The chain's CDR3 is CASSLAVTDTQYF. The CDR3 nucleotides are TGTGCCAGCAGCTTGGCAGTCACAGATACGCAGTATTTT.

This rearrangement joins TRBV5-1 to TRBJ2-3, with 9 bases that match TRBD2. The CDR3 is made up of 14 amino acids. Per the germline V gene, CDR1 is SGHRS and CDR2 is YFSETQ. V shed 4 bases, J shed 9 bases, and the junction held 9 bases outside the gene matches. Written as DNA, the CDR3 is TGCGCCAGCAGCGGCGGCTTAGCGGGGGCAACGCAGTATTTT. Translation gives CASSGGLAGATQYF.

A note on this clone: A junction boundary mismatches the germline segment, possibly from a read error. Here the CDR3 reads CASRLAGGYERYF. In DNA, the CDR3 is TGTGCCAGCAGGTTAGCGGGGGGATACGAGCGGTACTTC. V usage is TRBV6-1 and J usage is TRBJ2-7; TRBD2 matches 10 bases. This CDR3 has 13 residues. CDR1 MNHNS and CDR2 SASEGT come from the germline V gene.

The V call is TRBV19, the J call TRBJ2-1; 10 nucleotides match TRBD1. Germline V lookup: CDR1 LNHDA, CDR2 SQIVND (reference sequence). The V gene end was trimmed by 4 bases and the J gene end by 2 bases; junction bases not matched to a gene: 5. There are 16 residues in the CDR3. In nucleotides, the CDR3 is TGTGCCAGTAGTACCCGACAGGGGGCAACCTACAATGAGCAGTTCTTC. It codes for CASSTRQGATYNEQFF.

The J gene is TRBJ2-1, the V gene TRBV7-6, with D possibly being TRBD1 (6 bases). This CDR3 has 18 residues. Germline V gene lookup returns CDR1 SGHVS and CDR2 FNYEAQ. Trimming cost V 1 base and J 5 bases, with 21 bases left between them. CDR3 sequence: CASSLEAWTVQVDNEQFF. The CDR3 DNA reads as TGTGCCAGCAGCTTAGAGGCCTGGACAGTCCAGGTCGACAATGAGCAGTTCTTC.

DNA of the CDR3: TGTGCCAGCAGCTTCGCCCGGACAGGGCCCCAGCCCCAGCATTTT. This encodes CASSFARTGPQPQHF. The chain is built from TRBV13 and TRBJ1-5, with 8 bases that match TRBD1. This CDR3 comprises 15 residues. The V gene's germline CDR1 is PRHDT and CDR2 FYEKMQ (reference sequence). J lost 7 bases, V lost 3 bases, and 8 bases had no gene match. The full variable domain, completed using reference TRBV13 and TRBJ1-5, is AAGVIQSPRHLIKEKRETATLKCYPIPRHDTVYWYQQGPGQDPQFLISFYEKMQSDKGSIPDRFSAQQFSDYHSELNMSSLELGDSALYFCASSFARTGPQPQHFGDGTRLSIL.

The rearrangement joins TRBV6-5 to TRBJ2-7; 11 nucleotides agree with TRBD2. This CDR3 is built from 14 residues. The V and J ends lost 8 bases and 3 bases, in that order; junction bases with no gene match: 6. Germline CDR1 is MNHEY and CDR2 is SVGAGI. The CDR3 here is CASQGTSGDYEQYF. In DNA, the CDR3 is TGTGCCAGCCAAGGGACTAGCGGTGACTACGAGCAGTACTTC.